This T cell receptor beta chain was sequenced during a study of control samples from healthy donors and cancer patients. This clone occurred once. TCRdb's table, derived via immunoSEQ multiplex PCR, lists solely in-frame clones and lacks some. The table includes some 97,000 clones, over 75% detected once. The sequence came from a woman aged 45-65 years in good health. Sequenced: blood.

As DNA, the CDR3 is TGCGCCAGCAGCCAAGCCCTAGCGGGAGTCCAAGAGACCCAGTACTTC. This codes for CASSQALAGVQETQYF. The chain combines TRBV4-1 with TRBJ2-5, with 10 bases matching TRBD2. This CDR3 is built from 16 residues. J gave up 1 base and V 1 base, and 3 bases lay outside the gene matches. CDR1 is MGHRA and CDR2 is YSYEKL in the germline V gene.